Detailed here is one T cell receptor beta chain. Recovered status applied to Cohort 3 donors who had two consecutive negative PCRs. It also applied to those with clearance or with symptom resolution. In the original analysis: It was from reference gene primer amplification that nucleated cell counts were estimated. Assay used: immunoSEQ multiplex PCR; TCRdb lists only in-frame clones, some missing. That table supplies the V and J calls and clone size; D and trimming were determined from the DNA. This sample carries 320,000 or so clones, about nine tenths of them seen once, and the ten largest clones take 5% to 5.5%. The CDR3 consists of 14 residues. Germline loops: CDR1 LGHNA, CDR2 YNFKEQ. Trimming pared 1 base from V and 12 bases from J, leaving 18 bases between. This record belongs to a study of blood T cell repertoires in COVID-19. Study as a whole: Sources were T cells, B-cell-depleted T cells, or PBMCs; the material itself was cDNA or gDNA.

This sequence joins TRBV4-2 and TRBJ1-1; no clear D. The sequenced material came from PBMCs or T cells enriched from blood (not recorded which). The clonotype was recovered from a man in his sixties who had recovered from COVID-19. The CDR3 spells CASSQVPAGGETFF. The CDR3, as DNA: TGTGCCAGCAGCCAAGTTCCGGCTGGCGGGGAGACTTTCTTT.